These 30 T cell receptor beta chains were sequenced from one sample in a study of T cells after yellow fever vaccination. TCRdb called the 5' RACE reads again in MiXCR, with one record for every CDR3 protein. The sample comprises roughly 170,000 distinct CDR3 sequences, approximately 6.2% of which are singletons, and roughly 3% rests with the top ten. Material: CD4+ T cells sorted from PBMCs, obtained on the day of the first yellow fever vaccination. The receptors come from a man aged 18 to 29 who received the YFV17D yellow fever vaccine.

This clonotype occurred a few times. The chain uses TRBV6-2 or TRBV6-3 and TRBJ1-2, with D perhaps matching TRBD1 (6 bases). CDR3 length: 20 residues. V was clipped by 2 bases and J by 4 bases, with 29 bases between them. The V gene's germline CDR1 is MNHEY and CDR2 SVGEGT. CDR3 DNA sequence: TGTGCCAGCAGTTACCCCCGGCGAACAGGGTCCCCCGTGGGGTTCTATGGCTACACCTTC. It codes for CASSYPRRTGSPVGFYGYTF.

Ten or more counts support this clonotype. The V gene is TRBV6-5, the J gene TRBJ1-2; 7 bases agree with TRBD1. Germline assignment: CDR1 MNHEY and CDR2 SVGAGI. The length of the CDR3 is 13 residues. V was pared by 6 bases and J by 5 bases, with 6 bases of the junction left unmatched. CDR3 coding DNA: TGTGCCAGCAGGTCCGGGACAGAATATGGCTACACCTTC. Protein product: CASRSGTEYGYTF.

This clonotype was seen many times. V usage is TRBV12-3 or TRBV12-4 and J usage is TRBJ2-7; TRBD1 agrees at 8 bases. The trim removed 6 bases at V and 6 bases at J, leaving 10 bases unmatched. CDR3 length: 14 amino acids. The CDR3 spells CASRRTQGAGEQYF. The CDR3 DNA sequence: TGTGCCAGCAGGCGAACTCAGGGGGCTGGCGAGCAGTACTTC.

Only a few counts were recorded for this clonotype. The CDR3 spells CSVSQGSYGYTF. CDR3 nucleotides: TGCAGCGTGTCACAGGGAAGCTATGGCTACACCTTC. This chain connects TRBV29-1 to TRBJ1-2; TRBD1 is a possible D gene (6 bases). Per the germline V gene, CDR1 is SQVTM and CDR2 is ANQGSEA. Trimming shortened V by 6 bases and J by 4 bases, and 12 bases separated the two germline ends. The CDR3 extends over 12 amino acids.

There are many counts of this clonotype. V and J are TRBV5-4 and TRBJ2-3; D may be TRBD1 (6 bases). The CDR3 spans 14 residues. V was clipped by 4 bases and J by 5 bases, with 14 bases between them. Germline V gives CDR1 SGHNT, CDR2 YYREEE (reference sequence). The CDR3 DNA reads as TGTGCCAGCAGCGCCAGACAGGATGAAGATACGCAGTATTTT. Its protein product is CASSARQDEDTQYF.

This clonotype was recorded at least ten times. The chain recombines TRBV12-3 or TRBV12-4 with TRBJ2-3; 10 bases fit TRBD1. The CDR3 extends over 16 amino acids. After removal of 5 bases from V and 2 bases from J, the junction contained 7 bases not matched to a gene. This CDR3 is CASSRAGQGPTDTQYF. DNA of the CDR3: TGTGCCAGCAGTAGGGCGGGACAGGGGCCCACAGATACGCAGTATTTT.

The chain combines TRBV5-4 with TRBJ1-2; D gene uncertain. Trimming left V 4 bases short and J 8 bases short, with 21 bases between. This CDR3 spans 15 amino acids. Germline CDR1 and CDR2: SGHNT and YYREEE (reference sequence). In nucleotides, the CDR3 is TGTGCCAGCAGCCCCCTTAACTGGGCAGGCGGCGGCTACACCTTC. Translating gives CASSPLNWAGGGYTF. Supplemented by reference TRBV5-4 and TRBJ1-2, the full variable domain reads ETGVTQSPTHLIKTRGQQVTLRCSSQSGHNTVSWYQQALGQGPQFIFQYYREEENGRGNFPPRFSGLQFPNYSSELNVNALELDDSALYLCASSPLNWAGGGYTFGSGTRLTVV.

This clonotype was detected a few times. This rearrangement joins TRBV20-1 to TRBJ1-1, with 9 bases lining up with TRBD1. This CDR3 is 14 amino acids long. Germline V gives CDR1 DFQATT, CDR2 SNEGSKA (reference sequence). Germline trimming cut 2 bases from V and 8 bases from J; bases unmatched to any gene: 9. The CDR3 coding sequence is TGCAGTGCTAGATCTGGGACAGGGCGAGGGGAAGCTTTCTTT. It is translated as CSARSGTGRGEAFF.

The chain has TRBV12-2 and TRBJ1-1; the D call TRBD1 from the table was never checked on the DNA. TRBV12-2 is designated a pseudogene. CDR3 length: 17 residues. The CDR3 reads CASRPSYPLQGATEAFF. In DNA, the CDR3 is TGTGCAAGTCGCCCATCTTATCCCCTCCAGGGGGCCACTGAAGCTTTCTTT.

This clonotype was seen ten or more times. The chain couples TRBV5-1 to TRBJ1-6; D unresolved. With 5 bases removed from V and 8 bases from J, the gap between germline ends came to 14 bases. The length of the CDR3 is 14 residues. Germline CDR1 SGHRS, CDR2 YFSETQ. The CDR3 nucleotides are TGCGCCAGCAGTATGTCCGGGCACGATTCACCCCTCCACTTT. Its translation: CASSMSGHDSPLHF.

This clonotype was recorded at least ten times. The rearrangement uses TRBV5-1 and TRBJ2-3; TRBD1 aligns across 7 bases. V lost 2 bases to trimming and J lost 2 bases; unmatched junction nucleotides: 2. The CDR3 length is 14 residues. Germline V gene data show CDR1 as SGHRS and CDR2 as YFSETQ. CDR3 nucleotides: TGCGCCAGCAGCTTTGGACAGGACACAGATACGCAGTATTTT. Its translation is CASSFGQDTDTQYF.

This clonotype was picked up many times. This rearrangement joins TRBV5-1 to TRBJ2-7; the D is unclear. Per germline, CDR1 SGHRS and CDR2 YFSETQ. Trimming stripped 0 bases from V and 2 bases from J, with 12 bases between. This CDR3 spans 15 amino acids. The CDR3 DNA sequence: TGCGCCAGCAGCTTGGCGTTTGACGGTCCCTACGAGCAGTACTTC. It encodes CASSLAFDGPYEQYF.

This clonotype was seen at least ten times. CDR3 residues: CATSALPSGAYNEQFF. The CDR3 DNA sequence: TGTGCCACCAGCGCCCTTCCTAGCGGGGCTTACAATGAGCAGTTCTTC. The chain joins TRBV15 to TRBJ2-1; TRBD2 agrees at 9 bases. V lost 5 bases, J lost 4 bases, and 9 bases stayed unmatched. CDR3 length: 16 residues. Per the germline V gene, CDR1 is LNHNV and CDR2 is YYDKDF (reference sequence).

V and J are TRBV3-1 and TRBJ2-2, with unresolved D. Per the germline V gene, CDR1 is LGHDT and CDR2 is YNNKEL (reference sequence). V was trimmed by 10 bases and J by 1 base, leaving 13 bases between them. This CDR3 is 14 amino acids long. Written as DNA, the CDR3 is TGTGCCACCAGAAGGTGGGAGAACACCGGGGAGCTGTTTTTT. It codes for CATRRWENTGELFF.

This clonotype was counted at least ten times. The chain combines TRBV20-1 with TRBJ2-4; D may correspond to TRBD1 or TRBD2 (5 bases each). The CDR3 covers 13 residues. Trimming took off 6 bases at V and 2 bases at J, with 11 bases between the two ends. Germline CDR1 is DFQATT and CDR2 is SNEGSKA (reference sequence). CDR3 coding DNA: TGCAGTGCCCCCGGGGCTTCCAAAAACATTCAGTACTTC. This gives the protein CSAPGASKNIQYF.

This clonotype was seen ten or more times. The chain couples TRBV6-2 or TRBV6-3 to TRBJ2-2; D unresolved. Germline lookup yields CDR1 MNHEY and CDR2 SVGEGT. The CDR3 is 14 amino acids. Deletions cut 6 bases from V and 1 base from J, with 9 bases between. The CDR3 DNA is TGTGCCAGCAGAGACCCCGGGAACACCGGGGAGCTGTTTTTT. Residues: CASRDPGNTGELFF.

At least ten counts were recorded for this clonotype. This chain uses TRBV6-5 with TRBJ1-3; D unresolved. The CDR3 contains 15 residues. The germline V gene has CDR1 MNHEY and CDR2 SVGAGI. V was trimmed by 6 bases and J by 0 bases, leaving 12 bases between them. The CDR3 region is CASRGGPYSGNTIYF. The CDR3 coding sequence is TGTGCCAGCAGGGGAGGCCCCTACTCTGGAAACACCATATATTTT.

This clonotype showed up many times. This chain uses TRBV5-1 with TRBJ2-6; no reliable D call. The CDR3 is 15 residues long. Trimming stripped 1 base from V and 0 bases from J, with 5 bases between. The germline gives CDR1 SGHRS, CDR2 YFSETQ. CDR3 residues: CASSLRTSGANVLTF. CDR3 DNA: TGCGCCAGCAGCTTGAGGACCTCTGGGGCCAACGTCCTGACTTTC.

In this sample, this clonotype turned up many times. The chain couples TRBV12-3 or TRBV12-4 to TRBJ2-3; no definite D call. V lost 5 bases and J lost 5, with 8 bases in between. This CDR3 has 12 amino acids. In nucleotides, the CDR3 is TGTGCCAGCAGTACTATCGAAGATACGCAGTATTTT. Encoded protein: CASSTIEDTQYF.

In this sample, this clonotype turned up many times. V is TRBV20-1 and J is TRBJ1-4; 8 positions match TRBD1. With 6 bases clipped from V and 7 bases from J, the junction kept 10 bases outside the gene matches. CDR3 length: 14 residues. Germline V gives CDR1 DFQATT, CDR2 SNEGSKA (reference sequence). The CDR3 region is CSALIGQGGEKLFF. The DNA of the CDR3 is TGCAGTGCCTTGATCGGACAGGGAGGTGAAAAACTGTTTTTT.

This clonotype appeared a few times. The V and J genes are TRBV7-2 and TRBJ2-1, with D perhaps matching TRBD1 or TRBD2 (5 bases each). V lost 6 bases and J 5 bases, leaving 17 bases between the germline ends. The CDR3 runs 15 residues. Germline CDR1 and CDR2: SGHTA and FQGNSA. The chain's CDR3 is CASSLRYGANNEQFF. CDR3 DNA: TGTGCCAGCAGTCTTAGATACGGGGCCAACAATGAGCAGTTCTTC.

This chain connects TRBV12-3 or TRBV12-4 to TRBJ2-7; 9 positions match TRBD2. This CDR3 region has 14 residues. Losses at the gene ends were 8 bases for V and 1 base for J; bases not matched to a gene: 6. CDR3 DNA: TGTGCCAGCCAGGACAGCGGGGGGTCCTACGAGCAGTACTTC. It translates to CASQDSGGSYEQYF.

The table lists this clonotype with many counts. V gene TRBV18 combines with J gene TRBJ2-7; a possible D gene is TRBD1 (5 bases). This CDR3 spans 13 amino acids. V was shortened by 2 bases and J by 5 bases, with 10 bases between the two germline ends. The germline V gene has CDR1 KGHSH and CDR2 LQKENI. CDR3 amino acids: CASSPTGTHEQYV. CDR3 sequence (DNA): TGTGCCAGCTCACCAACAGGAACTCACGAGCAGTACGTC.

On this clonotype: At one end the junction does not follow the germline gene, possibly because of a read error. The V call is TRBV11-2, the J call TRBJ2-5; D perhaps matches TRBD1 (6 bases). The CDR3 covers 14 residues. Germline lookup yields CDR1 SGHAT and CDR2 FQNNGV. The CDR3 region is CASSLERGQEAQYF. CDR3 nucleotides: TGTGCCAGCAGCTTAGAACGGGGACAAGAGGCCCAGTACTTC.

The table lists this clonotype with many counts. This rearrangement joins TRBV6-2 or TRBV6-3 to TRBJ2-1; D gene uncertain. Germline CDR1 MNHEY, CDR2 SVGEGT. V was pared by 8 bases and J by 6 bases, with 14 bases between. CDR3 size: 13 residues. The CDR3 here is CASRTTSGNEQFF. In DNA form, the CDR3 reads TGTGCCAGCCGAACCACCTCGGGCAATGAGCAGTTCTTC.

This clonotype was counted many times. The rearrangement uses TRBV5-1 and TRBJ1-6; D is ambiguous. The CDR3 sequence is 15 residues long. Trimming removed 0 bases from V and 7 bases from J, with 11 bases in between. From germline, CDR1 is SGHRS and CDR2 YFSETQ. The CDR3 DNA reads TGCGCCAGCAGCTTGGGCTCCGGGAGGAATTCACCCCTCCACTTT. This codes for CASSLGSGRNSPLHF.

This clonotype has at least ten counts. The chain combines TRBV16 with TRBJ2-1; no clear D. V was cut by 2 bases and J by 7 bases, with 15 bases left in between. From germline, CDR1 is KGHSY and CDR2 FQNENV. The CDR3 consists of 15 residues. The CDR3 nucleotides read TGTGCCAGCAGCCAACAGTTAGCTGCTTTAAATGAGCAGTTCTTC. This translates into CASSQQLAALNEQFF.

This clonotype came up many times. J is TRBJ2-2 and V is TRBV2; the D is unclear. CDR3 length: 14 amino acids. V was trimmed by 5 bases and J by 0 bases, leaving 7 bases between them. Germline-derived CDR1 and CDR2 are SNHLY and FYNNEI. This CDR3 reads CASSYIANTGELFF. The DNA of the CDR3 is TGTGCCAGCAGTTACATCGCGAACACCGGGGAGCTGTTTTTT.

This clonotype was seen more than once but under ten times. The rearrangement uses TRBV7-9 and TRBJ2-7, with D unresolved. Per the germline V gene, CDR1 is SEHNR and CDR2 is FQNEAQ (reference sequence). Trimming stripped 2 bases from V and 6 bases from J, with 8 bases between. CDR3 size: 12 residues. CDR3 coding DNA: TGTGCCAGCAGCTTAACCCAAAGCGAGCAGTACTTC. Translating gives CASSLTQSEQYF. Full variable domain (remainder filled in from reference TRBV7-9 and TRBJ2-7): DTGVSQNPRHKITKRGQNVTFRCDPISEHNRLYWYRQTLGQGPEFLTYFQNEAQLEKSRLLSDRFSAERPKGSFSTLEIQRTEQGDSAMYLCASSLTQSEQYFGPGTRLTVT.

This clonotype was detected ten times or more. CDR3 protein: CASSPTSGGPYNEQFF. Written as DNA, the CDR3 is TGCGCCAGCAGCCCGACTAGCGGGGGGCCTTACAATGAGCAGTTCTTC. This chain joins TRBV5-1 and TRBJ2-1; TRBD2 agrees at 13 bases. The CDR3 covers 16 residues. Germline CDR1 SGHRS, CDR2 YFSETQ. V was clipped by 4 bases and J by 4 bases; unmatched bases: 5. The full variable domain, its missing parts supplied by reference TRBV5-1 and TRBJ2-1, is KAGVTQTPRYLIKTRGQQVTLSCSPISGHRSVSWYQQTPGQGLQFLFEYFSETQRNKGNFPGRFSGRQFSNSRSEMNVSTLELGDSALYLCASSPTSGGPYNEQFFGPGTRLTVL.